The 25 T cell receptor beta chains below were found in one sample sequenced in a study of cytomegalovirus exposure and HLA in healthy donors. A multiplex PCR was run with 60 Vbeta primers and 13 Jbeta primers. Produced via immunoSEQ multiplex PCR; TCRdb's table is partial and in-frame only. The repertoire has some 85,000 clones, 76% of them found once; the top ten carry 3% to 3.5%. The sample was PBMCs. These receptor sequences come from a man aged 35-49 years in good health and CMV-seronegative.

The rearrangement joins TRBV9 to TRBJ2-7; 8 positions match TRBD1. V was pared by 4 bases and J by 3 bases, with 9 bases of the junction left unmatched. The CDR3 sequence is 15 residues long. CDR1 is SGDLS and CDR2 is YYNGEE in the germline V gene. In DNA, the CDR3 is TGTGCCAGCAGCTCCTTTGGACAGGGAGGCTACGAGCAGTACTTC. This sequence encodes CASSSFGQGGYEQYF. The full variable domain, rest sourced from reference TRBV9 and TRBJ2-7, is DSGVTQTPKHLITATGQRVTLRCSPRSGDLSVYWYQQSLDQGLQFLIQYYNGEERAKGNILERFSAQQFPDLHSELNLSSLELGDSALYFCASSSFGQGGYEQYFGPGTRLTVT.

V is TRBV19 and J is TRBJ1-3; 7 bases map to TRBD1. Germline V CDR1 and CDR2: LNHDA, SQIVND (reference sequence). This CDR3 has 15 residues. With 8 bases clipped from V and 3 bases from J, the junction kept 10 bases outside the gene matches. In DNA form, the CDR3 reads TGTGCCAGTTGTTGGGGGCGACAGGGTGGAAACACCATATATTTT. As protein: CASCWGRQGGNTIYF.

This rearrangement joins TRBV7-2 to TRBJ1-2; a possible D gene is TRBD1 (6 bases). Germline V gene sequence: CDR1 SGHTA, CDR2 FQGNSA. V lost 8 bases and J 2 bases, leaving 12 bases between the germline ends. The length of the CDR3 is 13 residues. In nucleotides, the CDR3 is TGTGCCAGCCGATGGACAGAGAACTATGGCTACACCTTC. Protein: CASRWTENYGYTF. The whole variable domain, filled in from reference TRBV7-2 and TRBJ1-2, reads GAGVSQSPSNKVTEKGKDVELRCDPISGHTALYWYRQSLGQGLEFLIYFQGNSAPDKSGLPSDRFSAERTGGSVSTLTIQRTQQEDSAVYLCASRWTENYGYTFGSGTRLTVV.

The CDR3 reads CASSTRQGRSYEQYF. In DNA, the CDR3 is TGTGCCAGCAGCACCCGACAGGGGCGATCCTACGAGCAGTACTTC. The V gene is TRBV7-6, the J gene TRBJ2-7, with 8 bases matching TRBD1. This CDR3 contains 15 residues. The germline CDR1 and CDR2 sequences are SGHVS and FNYEAQ. The J segment lost 1 base and the V segment lost 5 bases, leaving 7 bases of the junction unmatched.

The chain combines TRBV27 with TRBJ2-7; possibly TRBD2 for D (6 bases). The germline V and J ends were trimmed by 7 bases and 1 base, with 14 bases remaining between them. The CDR3 covers 14 residues. Germline lookup yields CDR1 MNHEY and CDR2 SMNVEV (reference sequence). In nucleotides, the CDR3 is TGTGCCAGCAATTGGCGCGGGGAGTCCTACGAGCAGTACTTC. The encoded protein is CASNWRGESYEQYF.

This clone was seen a few times. The chain combines TRBV2 with TRBJ2-5, with 9 bases aligning to TRBD1. The DNA end is a closer match to TRBJ2-7, so the J assignment may be wrong. The CDR3 extends over 14 amino acids. Germline V gives CDR1 SNHLY, CDR2 FYNNEI. CDR3 sequence (DNA): TGTGCCAGCAGCGCGGGACAGGGAGAATCCGAGCAGTACTTC. Its translation is CASSAGQGESEQYF.

About this clone itself: Given the absence of the conserved phenylalanine or tryptophan at the CDR3 end, a read error is likely. This chain links TRBV5-1 with TRBJ1-6; TRBD1 matches at 7 bases. V lost 0 bases, J lost 7 bases, and 4 bases stayed unmatched. Germline CDR1 SGHRS, CDR2 YFSETQ. This CDR3 has 15 amino acids. The CDR3 sequence is CASSLDVQGNSPLHL. CDR3 nucleotide sequence: TGCGCCAGCAGCTTGGATGTACAGGGGAATTCACCCCTCCACCTT.

V is TRBV19 and J is TRBJ2-5, with TRBD1 matching over 9 bases. The J call may be wrong; the DNA end is better matched by TRBJ2-7. Germline loops: CDR1 LNHDA, CDR2 SQIVND (reference sequence). The CDR3 runs 14 residues. The chain's CDR3 is CASRPTGGLYEQYF. CDR3 nucleotides: TGTGCCAGTAGACCTACAGGGGGCCTTTACGAGCAGTACTTC.

V usage is TRBV7-9 and J usage is TRBJ1-2; D is uncertain. The CDR3 has 11 residues. In germline, CDR1 is SEHNR, CDR2 FQNEAQ (reference sequence). The V end lost 5 bases, the J end lost 3 bases, and 4 bases lay between the germline ends. CDR3 nucleotide sequence: TGTGCCAGCAGCGCAGACTATGGCTACACCTTC. The encoded protein is CASSADYGYTF.

This sequence joins TRBV6-5 and TRBJ1-1; no clear D gene. Trimming stripped 3 bases from V and 6 bases from J, with 14 bases between. CDR1 is MNHEY, CDR2 SVGAGI, per germline. The CDR3 has 14 residues. The CDR3 is CASSYLARRAEAFF. In DNA form, the CDR3 reads TGTGCCAGCAGTTATCTGGCGAGGAGGGCTGAAGCTTTCTTT.

The gene calls are TRBV10-3 and TRBJ1-5, with a tentative D call TRBD1 (5 bases). Trimming stripped 4 bases from V and 5 bases from J, with 12 bases between. Germline CDR1 reads ENHRY; CDR2 reads SYGVKD. This CDR3 comprises 14 residues. In DNA, the CDR3 is TGTGCCATCAGTGTGGGGGGGGGTGATCAGCCCCAGCATTTT. It codes for CAISVGGGDQPQHF.

A single count supports this clone. The chain has TRBV27 and TRBJ2-5, with a tentative D call TRBD1 (6 bases). The assigned J gene may be wrong: the sequence end matches TRBJ2-7 better. CDR3 length equals 14 residues. Germline V gene sequence: CDR1 MNHEY, CDR2 SMNVEV (reference sequence). Here the CDR3 DNA reads TGTGCCAGCACTTTTACAGGGTCATCCTACGAGCAGTACTTC. This sequence encodes CASTFTGSSYEQYF.

This chain uses TRBV6-5 with TRBJ2-5; 14 bases fit TRBD2. Losses at the gene ends were 2 bases for V and 5 bases for J; bases not matched to a gene: 4. The germline V gene has CDR1 MNHEY and CDR2 SVGAGI. CDR3 size: 16 residues. CDR3 sequence reads: CASSYRLAGGRETQYF. For the CDR3, the DNA is TGTGCCAGCAGTTACAGACTAGCGGGGGGGCGGGAGACCCAGTACTTC.

This chain connects TRBV25-1 to TRBJ1-1, with TRBD1 as a possible D gene (5 bases). Trimming took 0 bases from V and 1 from J, leaving 9 bases between them. The germline gives CDR1 MGHDK, CDR2 SYGVNS. The CDR3 sequence is 15 residues long. This CDR3 reads CASSEYGHSNTEAFF. In nucleotides, the CDR3 is TGTGCCAGCAGTGAATACGGACACTCGAACACTGAAGCTTTCTTT.

V and J are TRBV7-8 and TRBJ1-1; D perhaps matches TRBD1 (6 bases). CDR1 and CDR2 (germline): SGHVS, FQNEAQ. Trimming took off 5 bases at V and 0 bases at J, with 13 bases between the two ends. The CDR3 spans 15 residues. As DNA, the CDR3 is TGTGCCAGCAGCCCCAGGGGTGGGGTGAACACTGAAGCTTTCTTT. Its protein is CASSPRGGVNTEAFF.

The chain is built from TRBV5-8 and TRBJ2-2; a possible D gene is TRBD2 (5 bases). Trimming cost V 3 bases and J 5 bases, with 11 bases left between them. Germline V lookup: CDR1 SGHTS, CDR2 YDEGEE. The CDR3 contains 14 residues. CDR3 region: CASSSWTWTGELFF. The DNA of the CDR3 is TGTGCCAGCAGCTCCTGGACTTGGACCGGGGAGCTGTTTTTT.

The V gene is TRBV14, the J gene TRBJ1-1, with unresolved D. Germline V gene lookup returns CDR1 SGHDN and CDR2 FVKESK. V was pared by 0 bases and J by 1 base, with 6 bases between. The CDR3 has 14 residues. The CDR3 reads CASSQETGNTEAFF. DNA for the CDR3: TGTGCCAGCAGCCAAGAAACGGGGAACACTGAAGCTTTCTTT.

This chain links TRBV27 with TRBJ1-3, with 10 bases identical to TRBD1. Germline CDR1 is MNHEY and CDR2 is SMNVEV (reference sequence). This CDR3 spans 17 amino acids. Germline trimming cut 2 bases from V and 3 bases from J; bases unmatched to any gene: 7. The CDR3, as DNA: TGTGCCAGCAGTTTAGGGCCCGGACAGGGGGTTGGAAACACCATATATTTT. Protein: CASSLGPGQGVGNTIYF.

This rearrangement joins TRBV30 to TRBJ1-2; 8 bases map to TRBD1. Germline lookup yields CDR1 GTSNPN and CDR2 SVGIG (reference sequence). The CDR3 is 14 residues long. J gave up 2 bases and V 1 base, and 3 bases lay outside the gene matches. CDR3: CAWSARTGNYGYTF. In nucleotides, the CDR3 is TGTGCCTGGAGTGCCCGGACAGGGAACTATGGCTACACCTTC. The full variable domain, rest sourced from reference TRBV30 and TRBJ1-2, is SQTIHQWPATLVQPVGSPLSLECTVEGTSNPNLYWYRQAAGRGLQLLFYSVGIGQISSEVPQNLSASRPQDRQFILSSKKLLLSDSGFYLCAWSARTGNYGYTFGSGTRLTVV.

J is TRBJ1-2 and V is TRBV7-3, with 8 bases matching TRBD1. The CDR3 length is 15 residues. With V trimmed by 2 bases and J by 7 bases, 9 bases remained unmatched. The germline CDR1 and CDR2 sequences are SGHTA and FQGTGA. CDR3 DNA sequence: TGTGCCAGCAGCTTAGGGGACAGGAGACGTGTTGGCTACACCTTC. It is translated as CASSLGDRRRVGYTF. Looking up the rest from reference TRBV7-3 and TRBJ1-2 gives the full variable domain: GAGVSQTPSNKVTEKGKYVELRCDPISGHTALYWYRQSLGQGPEFLIYFQGTGAADDSGLPNDRFFAVRPEGSVSTLKIQRTERGDSAVYLCASSLGDRRRVGYTFGSGTRLTVV.

The chain joins TRBV9 to TRBJ1-2; 9 bases agree with TRBD1. The V segment lost 0 bases and the J segment 6 bases; nucleotides outside the gene matches: 6. Germline CDR1 reads SGDLS; CDR2 reads YYNGEE. The CDR3 length is 15 residues. The CDR3 protein is CASSVEGTGWDGYTF. The DNA of the CDR3 is TGTGCCAGCAGCGTAGAAGGGACAGGGTGGGATGGCTACACCTTC.

This clone was detected a few times. J is TRBJ2-2 and V is TRBV11-2, with D maybe TRBD2 (5 bases). The CDR3 contains 14 residues. Germline CDR1 and CDR2: SGHAT and FQNNGV. Trimming took off 0 bases at V and 5 bases at J, with 7 bases between the two ends. The CDR3 region has the DNA TGTGCCAGCAGCTTAGAAGCGGATACCGGGGAGCTGTTTTTT. Its translation is CASSLEADTGELFF.

This chain links TRBV7-3 with TRBJ2-7; TRBD1 is a possible D gene (5 bases). Germline CDR1 SGHTA, CDR2 FQGTGA. With 5 bases removed from V and 1 base from J, the gap between germline ends came to 12 bases. The CDR3 spans 14 residues. Written as DNA, the CDR3 is TGTGCCAGCAGCCCACAGGACCAATCCTACGAGCAGTACTTC. Translating gives CASSPQDQSYEQYF. The full variable domain, with the rest looked up from reference TRBV7-3 and TRBJ2-7, is GAGVSQTPSNKVTEKGKYVELRCDPISGHTALYWYRQSLGQGPEFLIYFQGTGAADDSGLPNDRFFAVRPEGSVSTLKIQRTERGDSAVYLCASSPQDQSYEQYFGPGTRLTVT.

The gene calls are TRBV7-3 and TRBJ1-6; no clear D. The CDR3 has 17 residues. The germline CDR1 and CDR2 sequences are SGHTA and FQGTGA. The V and J ends lost 0 bases and 0 bases respectively, with 9 bases between them. The CDR3 reads CASSLTGGPSYNSPLHF. The CDR3 coding sequence is TGTGCCAGCAGCTTAACGGGAGGGCCCTCCTATAATTCACCCCTCCACTTT. Filled out from reference TRBV7-3 and TRBJ1-6, the complete variable domain reads GAGVSQTPSNKVTEKGKYVELRCDPISGHTALYWYRQSLGQGPEFLIYFQGTGAADDSGLPNDRFFAVRPEGSVSTLKIQRTERGDSAVYLCASSLTGGPSYNSPLHFGNGTRLTVT.

The V and J genes are TRBV28 and TRBJ2-1; TRBD1 matches 7 bases. Germline assignment: CDR1 MDHEN and CDR2 SYDVKM. This CDR3 contains 13 residues. V trimming: 5 bases; J trimming: 14 bases; junction bases outside the gene matches: 12. CDR3 sequence reads: CASSPKGATSEFF. The CDR3 DNA is TGTGCCAGCAGTCCCAAGGGGGCAACGTCGGAGTTCTTC.